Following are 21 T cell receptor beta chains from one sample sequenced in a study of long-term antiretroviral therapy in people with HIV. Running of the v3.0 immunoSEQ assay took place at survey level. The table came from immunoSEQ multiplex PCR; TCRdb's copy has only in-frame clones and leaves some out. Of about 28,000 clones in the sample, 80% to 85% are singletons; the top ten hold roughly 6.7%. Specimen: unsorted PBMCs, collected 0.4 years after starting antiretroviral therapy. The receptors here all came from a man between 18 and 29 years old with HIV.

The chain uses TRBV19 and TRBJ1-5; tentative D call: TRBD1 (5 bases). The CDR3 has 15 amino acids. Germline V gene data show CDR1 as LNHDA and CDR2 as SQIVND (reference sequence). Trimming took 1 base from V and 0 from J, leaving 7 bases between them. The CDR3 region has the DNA TGTGCCAGTAGTATAGGGCAGGGTAGCAATCAGCCCCAGCATTTT. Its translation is CASSIGQGSNQPQHF.

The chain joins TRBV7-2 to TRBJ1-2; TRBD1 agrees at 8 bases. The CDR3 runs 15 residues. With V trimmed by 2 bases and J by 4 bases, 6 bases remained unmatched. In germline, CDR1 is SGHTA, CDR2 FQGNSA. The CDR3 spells CASSLKDRDGYGYTF. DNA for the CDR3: TGTGCCAGCAGCTTAAAGGACAGGGACGGCTATGGCTACACCTTC.

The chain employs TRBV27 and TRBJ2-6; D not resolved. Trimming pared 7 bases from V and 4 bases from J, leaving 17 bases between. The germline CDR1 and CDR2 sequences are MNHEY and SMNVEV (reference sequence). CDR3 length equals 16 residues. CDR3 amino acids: CASTASRPAGANVLTF. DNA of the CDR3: TGTGCCAGCACTGCCTCCAGGCCAGCCGGGGCCAACGTCCTGACTTTC. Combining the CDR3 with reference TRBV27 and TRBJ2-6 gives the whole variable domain EAQVTQNPRYLITVTGKKLTVTCSQNMNHEYMSWYRQDPGLGLRQIYYSMNVEVTDKGDVPEGYKVSRKEKRNFPLILESPSPNQTSLYFCASTASRPAGANVLTFGAGSRLTVL.

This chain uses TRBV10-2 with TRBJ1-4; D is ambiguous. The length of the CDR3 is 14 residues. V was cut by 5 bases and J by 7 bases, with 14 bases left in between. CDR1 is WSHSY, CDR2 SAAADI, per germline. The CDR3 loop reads CASSRGLVGEKLFF. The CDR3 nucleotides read TGCGCCAGCAGTCGGGGATTGGTTGGTGAAAAACTGTTTTTT.

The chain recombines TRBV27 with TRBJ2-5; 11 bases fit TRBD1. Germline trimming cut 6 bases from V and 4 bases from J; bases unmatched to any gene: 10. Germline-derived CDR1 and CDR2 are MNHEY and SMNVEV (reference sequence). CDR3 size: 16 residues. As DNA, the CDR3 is TGTGCCAGCAGCCCCGGACAGGGGGCTTTTGCAGAGACCCAGTACTTC. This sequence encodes CASSPGQGAFAETQYF.

For the CDR3, the DNA is TGTGCCAGCAGCCTCCCGGGACAGGGGGCGCATGAGCAGTTCTTC. This sequence encodes CASSLPGQGAHEQFF. The gene calls are TRBV7-9 and TRBJ2-1, with 12 bases identical to TRBD1. J gave up 8 bases and V 5 bases, and 7 bases lay outside the gene matches. This CDR3 is 15 amino acids long. From germline, CDR1 is SEHNR and CDR2 FQNEAQ (reference sequence).

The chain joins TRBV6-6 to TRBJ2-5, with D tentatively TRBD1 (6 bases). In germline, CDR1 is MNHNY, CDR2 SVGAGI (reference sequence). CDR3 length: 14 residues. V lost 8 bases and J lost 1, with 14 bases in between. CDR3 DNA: TGTGCCAGCTGCAGGGGATCGAGCCAAGAGACCCAGTACTTC. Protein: CASCRGSSQETQYF.

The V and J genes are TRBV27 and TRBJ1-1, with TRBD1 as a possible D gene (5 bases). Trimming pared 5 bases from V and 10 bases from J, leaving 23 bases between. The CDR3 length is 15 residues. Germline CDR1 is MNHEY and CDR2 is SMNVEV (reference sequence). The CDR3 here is CASSLPPGLGQGAFF. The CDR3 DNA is TGTGCCAGCAGTCTCCCACCGGGACTAGGCCAGGGAGCTTTCTTT.

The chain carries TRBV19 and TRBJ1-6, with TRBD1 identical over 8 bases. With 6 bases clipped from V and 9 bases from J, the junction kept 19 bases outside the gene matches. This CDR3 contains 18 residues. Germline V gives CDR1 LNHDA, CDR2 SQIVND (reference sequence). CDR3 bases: TGTGCCAGTAGCTGGGGGCCGACAGGGGCGAGGGTGATTTCACCCCTCCACTTT. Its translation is CASSWGPTGARVISPLHF. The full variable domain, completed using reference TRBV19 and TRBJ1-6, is DGGITQSPKYLFRKEGQNVTLSCEQNLNHDAMYWYRQDPGQGLRLIYYSQIVNDFQKGDIAEGYSVSREKKESFPLTVTSAQKNPTAFYLCASSWGPTGARVISPLHFGNGTRLTVT.

DNA of the CDR3: TGTGCCAGCAGCCTAATGGGGACAGAAAAATACGAGCAGTACTTC. Translated: CASSLMGTEKYEQYF. The chain carries TRBV27 and TRBJ2-7; TRBD1 aligns across 7 bases. V shed 6 bases and J 4 bases; nucleotides not matched to a gene: 12. Looked up from germline, CDR1 is MNHEY and CDR2 is SMNVEV (reference sequence). The CDR3 is 15 residues long.

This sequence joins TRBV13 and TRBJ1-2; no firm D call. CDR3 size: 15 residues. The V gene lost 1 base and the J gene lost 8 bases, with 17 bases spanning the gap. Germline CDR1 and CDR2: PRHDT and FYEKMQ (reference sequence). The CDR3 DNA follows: TGTGCCAGCAGCTTAGTGGGTCCCTCTTTAGGGGGCTACACCTTC. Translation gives CASSLVGPSLGGYTF. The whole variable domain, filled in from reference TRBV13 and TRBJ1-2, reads AAGVIQSPRHLIKEKRETATLKCYPIPRHDTVYWYQQGPGQDPQFLISFYEKMQSDKGSIPDRFSAQQFSDYHSELNMSSLELGDSALYFCASSLVGPSLGGYTFGSGTRLTVV.

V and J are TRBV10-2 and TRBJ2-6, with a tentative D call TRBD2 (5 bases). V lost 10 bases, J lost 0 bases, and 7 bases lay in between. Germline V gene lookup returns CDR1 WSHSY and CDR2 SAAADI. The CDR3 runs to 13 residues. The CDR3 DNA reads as TGCGCCACAAGCGGCTCTGGGGCCAACGTCCTGACTTTC. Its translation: CATSGSGANVLTF.

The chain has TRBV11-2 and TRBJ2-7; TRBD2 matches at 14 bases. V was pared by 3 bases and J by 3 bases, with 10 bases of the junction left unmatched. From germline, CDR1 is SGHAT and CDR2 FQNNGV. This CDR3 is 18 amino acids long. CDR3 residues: CASSFPGLAGVSFYEQYF. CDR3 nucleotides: TGTGCCAGCAGCTTCCCGGGACTAGCGGGAGTCAGCTTCTACGAGCAGTACTTC.

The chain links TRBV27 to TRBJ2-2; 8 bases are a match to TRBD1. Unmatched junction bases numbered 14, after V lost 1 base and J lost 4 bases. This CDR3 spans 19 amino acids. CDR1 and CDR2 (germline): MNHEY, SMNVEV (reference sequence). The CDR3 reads CASSLLGAGGFVGTGELFF. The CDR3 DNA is TGTGCCAGCAGTTTATTGGGCGCAGGGGGCTTCGTGGGCACCGGGGAGCTGTTTTTT.

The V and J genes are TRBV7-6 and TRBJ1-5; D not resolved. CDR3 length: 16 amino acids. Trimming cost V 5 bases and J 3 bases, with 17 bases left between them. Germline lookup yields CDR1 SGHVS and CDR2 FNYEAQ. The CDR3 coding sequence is TGTGCCAGCAGCCCAGATCCTTTTGGAGTCAATCAGCCCCAGCATTTT. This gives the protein CASSPDPFGVNQPQHF. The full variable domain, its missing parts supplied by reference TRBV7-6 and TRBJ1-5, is GAGVSQSPRYKVTKRGQDVALRCDPISGHVSLYWYRQALGQGPEFLTYFNYEAQQDKSGLPNDRFSAERPEGSISTLTIQRTEQRDSAMYRCASSPDPFGVNQPQHFGDGTRLSIL.

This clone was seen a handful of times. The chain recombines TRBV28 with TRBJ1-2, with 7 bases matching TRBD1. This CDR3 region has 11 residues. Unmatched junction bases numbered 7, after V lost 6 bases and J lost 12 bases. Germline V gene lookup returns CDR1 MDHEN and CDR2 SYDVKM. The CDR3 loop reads CASSLTGYHTF. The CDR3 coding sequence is TGTGCCAGCAGCCTGACAGGGTATCACACCTTC.

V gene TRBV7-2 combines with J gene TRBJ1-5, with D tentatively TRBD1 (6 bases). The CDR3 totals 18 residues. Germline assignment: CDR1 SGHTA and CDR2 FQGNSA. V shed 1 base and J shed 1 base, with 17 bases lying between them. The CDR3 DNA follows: TGTGCCAGCAGCTTAGACTCGCCAGGGGAGTGGAGCAATCAGCCCCAGCATTTT. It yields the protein CASSLDSPGEWSNQPQHF.

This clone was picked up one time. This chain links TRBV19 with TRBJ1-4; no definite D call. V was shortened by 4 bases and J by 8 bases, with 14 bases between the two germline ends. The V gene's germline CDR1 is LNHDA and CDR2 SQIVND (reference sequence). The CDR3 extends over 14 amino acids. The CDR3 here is CASSRAAPWEKLFF. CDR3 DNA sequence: TGTGCCAGTAGTAGGGCTGCGCCCTGGGAAAAACTGTTTTTT.

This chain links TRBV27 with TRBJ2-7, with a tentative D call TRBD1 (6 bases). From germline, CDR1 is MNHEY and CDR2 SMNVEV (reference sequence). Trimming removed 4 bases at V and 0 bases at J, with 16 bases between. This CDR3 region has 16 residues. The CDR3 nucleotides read TGTGCCAGCAGTTCCTACCAGGGGACCTTCTCCTACGAGCAGTACTTC. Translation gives CASSSYQGTFSYEQYF.

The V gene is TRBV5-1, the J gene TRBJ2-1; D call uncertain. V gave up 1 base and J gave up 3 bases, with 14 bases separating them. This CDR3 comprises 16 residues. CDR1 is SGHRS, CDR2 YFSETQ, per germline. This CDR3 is CASSLQGNRRYNEQFF. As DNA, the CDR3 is TGCGCCAGCAGCTTGCAAGGGAACCGGCGCTACAATGAGCAGTTCTTC.

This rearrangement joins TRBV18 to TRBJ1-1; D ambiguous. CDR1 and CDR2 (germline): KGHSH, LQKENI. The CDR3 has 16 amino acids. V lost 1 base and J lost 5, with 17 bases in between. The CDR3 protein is CASSPQSGRVDTEAFF. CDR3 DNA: TGTGCCAGCTCACCACAGTCAGGCAGAGTGGATACTGAAGCTTTCTTT.